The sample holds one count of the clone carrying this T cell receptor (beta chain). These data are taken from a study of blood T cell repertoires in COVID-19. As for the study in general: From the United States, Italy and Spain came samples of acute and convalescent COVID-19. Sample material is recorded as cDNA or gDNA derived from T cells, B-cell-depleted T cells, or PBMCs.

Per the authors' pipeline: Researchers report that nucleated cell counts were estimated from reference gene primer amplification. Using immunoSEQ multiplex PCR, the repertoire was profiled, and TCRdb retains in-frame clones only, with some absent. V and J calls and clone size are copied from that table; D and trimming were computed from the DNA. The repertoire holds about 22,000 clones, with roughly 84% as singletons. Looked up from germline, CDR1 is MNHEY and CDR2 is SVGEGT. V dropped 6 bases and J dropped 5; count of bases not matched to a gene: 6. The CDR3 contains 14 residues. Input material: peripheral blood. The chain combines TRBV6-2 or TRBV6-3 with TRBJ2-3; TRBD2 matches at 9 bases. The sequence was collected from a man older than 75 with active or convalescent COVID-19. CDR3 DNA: TGTGCCAGCAGCCGCGGGGGGGCCGAAGATACGCAGTATTTT. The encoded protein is CASSRGGAEDTQYF.